This T cell receptor beta chain emerged from a study of CD8 T cells in ankylosing spondylitis (dated by TCRdb to about 2017). Some background on the complete study: T cell receptor beta repertoires were profiled in healthy donors and ankylosing spondylitis patients so that disease-linked TCR variants could be found. In total, the full study cohort was made up of 95 to 110 healthy donors and approximately 27 ankylosing spondylitis patients. Samples of peripheral blood were taken, and for ankylosing spondylitis patients, synovial fluid was collected as well. Results and caveats for the whole study, not just this receptor: The disease-linked clones had a CD8+ phenotype and were found at relatively low frequencies in peripheral blood. The disease-linked clones were reported as significantly enriched in matched synovial fluid samples from ankylosing spondylitis patients. A TCR beta motif of about eight highly homologous amino acid variants appeared characteristic of blood from ankylosing spondylitis patients. Some motif variants had previously been reported in the synovial fluid and blood of reactive arthritis patients, which suggests shared mechanisms of disease initiation.

Sequencing took place on an Illumina HiSeq 2500. Quantitative 5'-RACE with molecular barcodes was used to prepare TCR beta libraries. In the source study's methods: A new computational method based on a probabilistic model of VDJ rearrangement was used to identify disease-linked TCR variants. TCRdb cleaned the public reads at Q25 with fastp, built clones with MiXCR and kept in-frame beta chains. Here each entry gathers all rows of one CDR3 protein and keeps the most common genes and DNA. Clone size and V and J calls follow TCRdb, not the original study. The sample has a few hundred thousand distinct CDR3 sequences on record, approximately 16% of them singletons. About 44% of the sample goes to the ten largest clones. V is shortened by 6 bases, J by 0 bases, and the region joining them spans 9 bases. Reading from cysteine to phenylalanine, the CDR3 counts 14 amino acids. Only the CDR3 part of the read is kept: 42 bases, read in frame from the first base.

This clonotype was observed a few times. Its antigen is unknown. Base qualities are missing; no much larger clone stands one base away. The sequence joins TRBV12-3 or TRBV12-4 to TRBJ1-5; no D gene is confidently identified. This sequence originates from a male donor with ankylosing spondylitis. Sequencing used blood, either unsorted or a sorted T cell fraction (not recorded which). This receptor has the CDR3 CASREYSSNQPQHF. The DNA sequence is given as TGTGCCAGCAGGGAATATTCTAGCAATCAGCCCCAGCATTTT.